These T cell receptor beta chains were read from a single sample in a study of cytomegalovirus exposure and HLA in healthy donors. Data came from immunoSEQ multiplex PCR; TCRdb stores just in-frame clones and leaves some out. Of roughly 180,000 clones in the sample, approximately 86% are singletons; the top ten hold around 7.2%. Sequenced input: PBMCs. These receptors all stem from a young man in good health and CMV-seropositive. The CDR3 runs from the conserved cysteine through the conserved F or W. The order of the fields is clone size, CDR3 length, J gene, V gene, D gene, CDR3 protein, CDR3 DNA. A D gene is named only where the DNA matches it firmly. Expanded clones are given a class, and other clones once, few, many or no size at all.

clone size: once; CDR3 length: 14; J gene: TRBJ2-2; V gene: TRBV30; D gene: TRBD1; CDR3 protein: CACKTDRGTGELFF; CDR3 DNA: TGTGCCTGCAAGACCGACAGGGGAACCGGGGAGCTGTTTTTT
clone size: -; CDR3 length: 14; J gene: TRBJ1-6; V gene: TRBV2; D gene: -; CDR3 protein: CASYPGAYNSPLHF; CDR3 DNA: TGTGCCAGCTACCCCGGGGCCTATAATTCACCCCTCCACTTT
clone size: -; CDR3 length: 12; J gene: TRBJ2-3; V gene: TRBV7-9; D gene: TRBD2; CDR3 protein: CASSSGLAGQYF; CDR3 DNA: TGTGCCAGCAGCTCGGGACTAGCGGGACAGTATTTT
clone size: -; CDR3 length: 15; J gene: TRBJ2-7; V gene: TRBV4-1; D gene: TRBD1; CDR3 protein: CASSQGQGPSYEQYF; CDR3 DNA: TGCGCCAGCAGCCAAGGACAGGGGCCTTCCTACGAGCAGTACTTC
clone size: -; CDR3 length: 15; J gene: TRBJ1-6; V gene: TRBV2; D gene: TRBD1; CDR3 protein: CASVRQGAGWSPLHF; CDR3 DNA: TGTGCCAGCGTACGTCAGGGGGCCGGTTGGTCACCCCTCCACTTT
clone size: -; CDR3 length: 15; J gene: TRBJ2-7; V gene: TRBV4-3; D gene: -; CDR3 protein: CASSQDAVSTYEQYF; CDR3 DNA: TGCGCCAGCAGCCAAGACGCGGTGTCAACCTACGAGCAGTACTTC
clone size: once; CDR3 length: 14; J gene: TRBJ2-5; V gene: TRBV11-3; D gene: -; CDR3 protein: CASSLDWGRETQYF; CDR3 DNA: TGTGCCAGCAGCTTAGATTGGGGTCGGGAGACCCAGTACTTC
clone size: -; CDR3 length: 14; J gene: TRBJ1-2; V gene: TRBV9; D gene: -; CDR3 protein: CASSVGGDLYGYTF; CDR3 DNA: TGTGCCAGCAGCGTAGGAGGGGACCTCTATGGCTACACCTTC
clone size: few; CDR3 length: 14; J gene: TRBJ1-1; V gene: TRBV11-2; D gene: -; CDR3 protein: CASSLAGSGTEAFF; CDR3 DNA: TGTGCCAGCAGCTTAGCCGGTTCGGGGACTGAAGCTTTCTTT
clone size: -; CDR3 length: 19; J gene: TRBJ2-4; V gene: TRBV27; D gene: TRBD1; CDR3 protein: CASSSYSGTGKVAKNIQYF; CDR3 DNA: TGTGCCAGCAGTTCATACTCCGGGACAGGCAAAGTAGCCAAAAACATTCAGTACTTC
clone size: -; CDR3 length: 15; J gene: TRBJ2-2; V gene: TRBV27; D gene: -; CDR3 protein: CASSLSPGHTGELFF; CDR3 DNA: TGTGCCAGCAGTTTATCGCCCGGACACACCGGGGAGCTGTTTTTT
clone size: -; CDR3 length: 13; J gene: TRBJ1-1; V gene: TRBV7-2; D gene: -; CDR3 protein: CASSPGVGTEAFF; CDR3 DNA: TGTGCCAGCAGCCCGGGGGTGGGGACTGAAGCTTTCTTT
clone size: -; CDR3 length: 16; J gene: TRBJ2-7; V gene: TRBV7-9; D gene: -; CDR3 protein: CASSLRSGASPYEQYF; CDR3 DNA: TGTGCCAGCAGCTTACGTTCGGGGGCAAGCCCCTACGAGCAGTACTTC
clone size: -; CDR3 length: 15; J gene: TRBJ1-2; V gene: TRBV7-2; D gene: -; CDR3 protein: CASSISSGTQYGYTF; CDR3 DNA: TGTGCCAGCAGCATTTCCTCCGGGACACAGTATGGCTACACCTTC
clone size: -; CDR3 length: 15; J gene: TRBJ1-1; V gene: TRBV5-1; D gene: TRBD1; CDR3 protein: CASSTGTGGWTEAFF; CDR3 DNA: TGCGCCAGCAGCACGGGGACAGGGGGCTGGACTGAAGCTTTCTTT
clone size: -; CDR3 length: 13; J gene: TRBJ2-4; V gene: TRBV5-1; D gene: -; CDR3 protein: CASSQGIGNIQYF; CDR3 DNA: TGCGCCAGCTCCCAGGGGATTGGCAACATTCAGTACTTC
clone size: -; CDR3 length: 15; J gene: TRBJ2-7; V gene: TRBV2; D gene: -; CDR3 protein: CASSGVPTVHYEQYF; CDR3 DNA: TGTGCCAGCAGTGGGGTACCGACAGTCCACTACGAGCAGTACTTC
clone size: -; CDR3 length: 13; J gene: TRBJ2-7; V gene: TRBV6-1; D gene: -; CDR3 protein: CASSVPASYEQYF; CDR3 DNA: TGTGCCAGCAGTGTGCCAGCCTCCTACGAGCAGTACTTC
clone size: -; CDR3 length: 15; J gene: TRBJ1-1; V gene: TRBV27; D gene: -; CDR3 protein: CASSDQVGMNTEAFF; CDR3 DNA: TGTGCCAGCAGTGATCAGGTTGGGATGAACACTGAAGCTTTCTTT
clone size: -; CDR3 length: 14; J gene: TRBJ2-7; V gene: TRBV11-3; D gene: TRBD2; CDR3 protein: CASSPPGLAHEQYF; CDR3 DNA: TGTGCCAGCAGCCCCCCGGGACTAGCCCACGAGCAGTACTTC
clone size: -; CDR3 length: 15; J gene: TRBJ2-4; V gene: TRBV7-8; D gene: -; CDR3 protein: CASSTTWQGENIQYF; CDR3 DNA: TGTGCCAGCAGCACCACGTGGCAGGGAGAAAACATTCAGTACTTC
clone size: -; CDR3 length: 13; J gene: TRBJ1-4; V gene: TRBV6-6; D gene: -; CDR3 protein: CASRGLSNEKLFF; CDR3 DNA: TGTGCCAGCCGGGGACTGAGTAATGAAAAACTGTTTTTT
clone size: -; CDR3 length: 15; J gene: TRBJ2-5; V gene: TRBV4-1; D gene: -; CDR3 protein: CASSQASGGYETQYF; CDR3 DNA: TGCGCCAGCAGCCAAGCCTCAGGGGGGTATGAGACCCAGTACTTC
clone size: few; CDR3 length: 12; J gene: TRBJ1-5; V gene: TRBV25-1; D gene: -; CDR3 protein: CASSGTGQPQHF; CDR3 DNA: TGTGCCAGCAGTGGGACGGGTCAGCCCCAGCATTTT
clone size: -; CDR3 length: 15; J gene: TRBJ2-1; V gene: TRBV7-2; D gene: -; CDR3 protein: CASSLPRRDSNEQFF; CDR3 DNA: TGTGCCAGCAGCTTACCCCGGAGGGATAGCAATGAGCAGTTCTTC
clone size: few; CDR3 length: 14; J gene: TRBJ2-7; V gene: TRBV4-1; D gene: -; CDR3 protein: CASSQDRLVYEQYF; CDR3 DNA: TGCGCCAGCAGCCAAGACAGGCTAGTCTACGAGCAGTACTTC
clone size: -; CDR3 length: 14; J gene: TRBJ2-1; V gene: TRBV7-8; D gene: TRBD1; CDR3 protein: CASSSWTGWNEQFF; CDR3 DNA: TGTGCCAGCAGCTCGTGGACAGGGTGGAATGAGCAGTTCTTC
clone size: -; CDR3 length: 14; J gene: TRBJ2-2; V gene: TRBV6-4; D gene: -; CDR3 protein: CASSEATSTGELFF; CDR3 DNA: TGTGCCAGCAGTGAAGCAACTAGCACCGGGGAGCTGTTTTTT
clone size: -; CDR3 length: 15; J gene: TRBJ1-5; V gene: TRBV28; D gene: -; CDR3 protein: CASSPTGDSNQPQHF; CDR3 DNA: TGTGCCAGCAGTCCCACGGGGGATAGCAATCAGCCCCAGCATTTT
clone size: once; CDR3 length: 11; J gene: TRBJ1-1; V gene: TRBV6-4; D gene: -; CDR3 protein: CASSEGGRAFF; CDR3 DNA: TGTGCCAGCAGTGAAGGAGGGAGAGCTTTCTTT
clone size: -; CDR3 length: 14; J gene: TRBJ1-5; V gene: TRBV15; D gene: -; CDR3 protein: CATSSPGKNQPQHF; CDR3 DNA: TGTGCCACCAGCAGCCCAGGGAAGAATCAGCCCCAGCATTTT
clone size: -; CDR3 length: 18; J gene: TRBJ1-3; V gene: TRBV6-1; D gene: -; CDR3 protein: CASSDPFGWVSSGNTIYF; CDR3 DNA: TGTGCCAGCAGTGACCCCTTCGGTTGGGTAAGCTCTGGAAACACCATATATTTT
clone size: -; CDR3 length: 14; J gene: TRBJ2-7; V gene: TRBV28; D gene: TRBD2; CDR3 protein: CASSMRLAWEEQYF; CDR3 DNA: TGTGCCAGCAGTATGCGACTAGCTTGGGAAGAGCAGTACTTC
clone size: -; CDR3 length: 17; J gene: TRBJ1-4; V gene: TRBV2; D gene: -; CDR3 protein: CASNPGTLGVTNEKLFF; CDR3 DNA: TGTGCCAGCAACCCCGGGACCCTAGGGGTAACTAATGAAAAACTGTTTTTT
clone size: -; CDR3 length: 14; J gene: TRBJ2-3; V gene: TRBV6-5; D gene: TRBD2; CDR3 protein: CASKPSGGADTQYF; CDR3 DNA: TGTGCCAGCAAACCTAGCGGGGGGGCAGATACGCAGTATTTT
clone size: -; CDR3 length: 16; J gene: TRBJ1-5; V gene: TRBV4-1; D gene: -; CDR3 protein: CASSQGEGLGDQPQHF; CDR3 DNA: TGCGCCAGCAGCCAGGGGGAGGGATTGGGGGATCAGCCCCAGCATTTT
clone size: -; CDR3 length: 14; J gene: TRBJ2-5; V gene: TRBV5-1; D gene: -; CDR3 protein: CASSPVRGGETQYF; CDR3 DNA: TGCGCCAGCAGCCCTGTGAGAGGCGGGGAGACCCAGTACTTC
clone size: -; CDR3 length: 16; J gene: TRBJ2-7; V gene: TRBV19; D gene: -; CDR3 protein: CASSGPTGRSSYEQYF; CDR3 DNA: TGTGCCAGTAGTGGGCCAACAGGGCGCTCCTCCTACGAGCAGTACTTC
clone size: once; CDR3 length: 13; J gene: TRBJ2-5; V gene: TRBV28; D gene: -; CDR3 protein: CASRATYQETQYF; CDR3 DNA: TGTGCCAGCAGGGCGACCTACCAAGAGACCCAGTACTTC
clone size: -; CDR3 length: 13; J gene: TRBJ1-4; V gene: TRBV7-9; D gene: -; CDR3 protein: CASSGQDNEKLFF; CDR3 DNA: TGTGCCAGCAGCGGGCAGGACAATGAAAAACTGTTTTTT
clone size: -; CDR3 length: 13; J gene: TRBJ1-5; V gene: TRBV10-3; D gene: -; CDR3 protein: CAISEDSNQPQHF; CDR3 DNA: TGTGCCATCAGTGAAGACAGCAATCAGCCCCAGCATTTT
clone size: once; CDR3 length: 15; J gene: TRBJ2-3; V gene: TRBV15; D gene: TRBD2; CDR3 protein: CATSRRAGVGDTQYF; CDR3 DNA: TGTGCCACCAGCAGGCGAGCGGGAGTGGGAGATACGCAGTATTTT
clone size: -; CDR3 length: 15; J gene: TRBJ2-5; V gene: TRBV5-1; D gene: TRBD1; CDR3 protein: CASSLDRGPQETQYF; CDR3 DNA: TGCGCCAGCAGCTTGGACAGGGGGCCCCAAGAGACCCAGTACTTC
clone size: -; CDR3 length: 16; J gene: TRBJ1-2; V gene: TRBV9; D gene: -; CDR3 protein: CASSPFGQGWNYGYTF; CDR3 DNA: TGTGCCAGCAGCCCCTTCGGGCAGGGGTGGAACTATGGCTACACCTTC
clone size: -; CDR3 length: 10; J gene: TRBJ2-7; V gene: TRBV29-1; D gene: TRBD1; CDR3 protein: CSAWTGEQYF; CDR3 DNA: TGCAGCGCCTGGACAGGCGAGCAGTACTTC
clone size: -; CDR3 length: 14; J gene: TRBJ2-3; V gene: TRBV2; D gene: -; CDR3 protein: CASSEDRAADTQYF; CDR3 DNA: TGTGCCAGCAGTGAAGACAGGGCTGCAGATACGCAGTATTTT
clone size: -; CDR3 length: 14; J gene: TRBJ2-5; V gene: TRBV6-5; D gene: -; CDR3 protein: CASSPEQGGQTQYF; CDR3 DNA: TGTGCCAGCAGTCCAGAACAGGGCGGACAGACCCAGTACTTC
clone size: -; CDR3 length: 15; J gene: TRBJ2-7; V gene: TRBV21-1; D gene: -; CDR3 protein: CASSAHRDRGYEQYF; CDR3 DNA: TGTGCCAGCAGCGCGCACCGGGACAGGGGCTACGAGCAGTACTTC
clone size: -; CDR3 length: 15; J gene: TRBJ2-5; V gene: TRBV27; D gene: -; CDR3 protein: CASSLSGMRGETQYF; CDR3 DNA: TGTGCCAGCAGTTTAAGTGGCATGCGAGGGGAGACCCAGTACTTC
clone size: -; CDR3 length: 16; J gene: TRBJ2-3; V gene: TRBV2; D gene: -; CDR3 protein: CASSEDTPGVGDTQYF; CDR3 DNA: TGTGCCAGCAGTGAAGATACCCCGGGAGTTGGAGATACGCAGTATTTT